The rows below give T cell receptor beta chains drawn from one sample of a study of early T cells in non-severe SARS-CoV-2 infection. TCRdb processed the 5' RACE reads anew with MiXCR; each CDR3 protein has one entry. Of approximately 70,000 distinct CDR3 sequences listed, more than 8.5% are singletons. The source was whole blood, collected at baseline. Receptor source: an adult who was a healthcare worker with PCR-confirmed SARS-CoV-2 infection or an uninfected control (not recorded which). Both conserved end residues are part of each CDR3. Each record gives: clone size, V gene, D gene, J gene, CDR3 DNA, CDR3 protein. The D gene is left open where the match is weak. Part of the rows lack a size; the others show once, few, many or a class for expanded clones.

>few|TRBV7-8|TRBD2|TRBJ2-1
TGTGCCAGCAGCTTAGCAACCGGGACTAGCCTTTACAATGAGCAGTTCTTC
CASSLATGTSLYNEQFF
>many|TRBV6-5|NA|TRBJ1-1
TGTGCCAGCACCAACGGACATATGAACACTGAAGCTTTCTTT
CASTNGHMNTEAFF
>many|TRBV27|NA|TRBJ1-6
TGTGCCAGCAGTTTATCATCCGGGAGCGGCAATTCACCCCTCCACTTT
CASSLSSGSGNSPLHF
>few|TRBV4-1|TRBD1|TRBJ1-1
TGCGCCAGCCGGGGACAGACGAACACTGAAGCTTTCTTT
CASRGQTNTEAFF
>few|TRBV20-1|NA|TRBJ1-2
TGCAGTGCCGGGGTCAAAAACTATGGCTACACCTTC
CSAGVKNYGYTF
>NA|TRBV11-2|NA|TRBJ2-3
TGTGCCAGCAGATTCAGGGGACACACAGATACGCAGTATTTT
CASRFRGHTDTQYF
>many|TRBV23-1|NA|TRBJ2-2
TGCGCCAGCAGTCGGGGAGACACCGGGGAGCTGTTTTTT
CASSRGDTGELFF
>many|TRBV7-8|TRBD2|TRBJ2-3
TGTGCCAGCGCCTCATTAGTGGGGGGAGGGGCAGATACGCAGTATTTT
CASASLVGGGADTQYF
>many|TRBV14|NA|TRBJ1-2
TGTGCCAGCAGCCAAGACCCCCGGACATATGGCTACACCTTC
CASSQDPRTYGYTF
>many|TRBV11-2|TRBD2|TRBJ2-1
TGTGCCAGCAGCTCCGCGATGGGACTAGCGGCGACGATTCCCTACAATGAGCAGTTCTTC
CASSSAMGLAATIPYNEQFF
>few|TRBV4-1|TRBD2|TRBJ2-2
TGCGCCAGCAGCCGGGGACTAGCGGGAAGCCGATCGAACACCGGGGAGCTGTTTTTT
CASSRGLAGSRSNTGELFF
>NA|TRBV28|NA|TRBJ1-6
TGTGCCAGCAGTCCGGGTCCTAGGGCTTCTTCACCCCTCCACTTT
CASSPGPRASSPLHF
>many|TRBV24-1|TRBD1|TRBJ2-1
TGTGCCACCAGTGATTTGCAAGGACAGGGGAGGAATGAGCAGTTCTTC
CATSDLQGQGRNEQFF
>NA|TRBV3-1|NA|TRBJ1-1
TGTGCCAGCAGCCAGAAGACGAACACTGAAGCTTTCTTT
CASSQKTNTEAFF
>NA|TRBV28|TRBD2|TRBJ2-3
TGTGCCAGCAGTTCGGTTAGCGGGGATAGCACAGATACGCAGTATTTT
CASSSVSGDSTDTQYF
>many|TRBV3-1|TRBD2|TRBJ2-1
TGTGCCAGCAGCTCAGTGGGCCGGGGACTACGGCAGGGGCAGTTCTTC
CASSSVGRGLRQGQFF
>once|TRBV29-1|NA|TRBJ1-1
TGCAGCGTTGAACCACGGGGGCCGAACACTGAAGCTTTCTTT
CSVEPRGPNTEAFF
>medium-sized|TRBV10-3|TRBD2|TRBJ2-3
TGTGCCATCAGTGAGGGACTAGCGGCAGATACGCAGTATTTT
CAISEGLAADTQYF
>many|TRBV4-1|NA|TRBJ2-2
TGCGCCAGCAGCCAAACGGATATGGGCATGATCGGGGAGCTGTTTTTT
CASSQTDMGMIGELFF
>many|TRBV20-1|NA|TRBJ2-1
TGCAGTGCTAAAGCGGTCAATGAGCAGTTCTTC
CSAKAVNEQFF
>few|TRBV28|NA|TRBJ2-7
TGTGCCAGCAGCGCCCTGTGGGGCCCGTCCTACGAGCAGTACTTC
CASSALWGPSYEQYF
>few|TRBV6-2/TRBV6-3|NA|TRBJ2-5
TGTGCCAGCAGTGACGGGCGACAGGTCTTTAGGATGCAAGAGACCCAGTACTTC
CASSDGRQVFRMQETQYF
>many|TRBV29-1|NA|TRBJ1-4
TGCAGCGTCACAGACGGAGATAATGAAAAACTGTTTTTT
CSVTDGDNEKLFF
>few|TRBV6-2/TRBV6-3|NA|TRBJ2-1
TGTGCCAGCAGTTACATGTGGTCGAGGGATGAGCAGTTCTTC
CASSYMWSRDEQFF
>many|TRBV6-6|TRBD2|TRBJ2-3
TGTGCCACCGCAGCGGGAGGATCTACAGATACGCAGTATTTT
CATAAGGSTDTQYF
>many|TRBV5-1|NA|TRBJ2-3
TGCGCCAGCAGCTTGCCAGCAGGGACAACAGATACGCAGTATTTT
CASSLPAGTTDTQYF
>many|TRBV6-2/TRBV6-3|NA|TRBJ2-7
TGTGCCAGCAGCCGACCGGACTTGTACGAGCAGTACTTC
CASSRPDLYEQYF
>many|TRBV28|NA|TRBJ1-1
TGTGCCAGCAGCCTTGACAATCTTAGGAAGGCTTTCTTT
CASSLDNLRKAFF
>many|TRBV19|TRBD1|TRBJ2-1
TGTGCCAGTACCCTGACCGGGACAGGGATCAATGAGCAGTTCTTC
CASTLTGTGINEQFF
>NA|TRBV7-2|TRBD1|TRBJ1-5
TGTGCCAGCAGCTCCGGGACAGAGAATCAGCCCCAGCATTTT
CASSSGTENQPQHF
>NA|TRBV7-9|NA|TRBJ2-1
TGTGCCAGCAGCTTCGTTAGGGCGAGTAATGAGCAGTTCTTC
CASSFVRASNEQFF
>NA|TRBV12-3/TRBV12-4|TRBD1|TRBJ2-2
TGTGCCAGCAGCCTACAGGGGGCCGGCGGGGAGCTGTTTTTT
CASSLQGAGGELFF
>few|TRBV3-1|NA|TRBJ2-3
TGTGCCAGCAGCCAACGGACGGGATACGCAGATACGCAGTATTTT
CASSQRTGYADTQYF
>many|TRBV12-5|TRBD1|TRBJ2-7
TGTGCTAGTGTCCACCGGGACAGTCTCTACGAGCAGTACTTC
CASVHRDSLYEQYF
>many|TRBV20-1|NA|TRBJ2-5
TGCAGTGCTACGGGGGATCAAGAGACCCAGTACTTC
CSATGDQETQYF
>few|TRBV29-1|NA|TRBJ1-1
TGCAGCGTTGATAGCTTGTCTAAGAACACTGAAGCTTTCTTT
CSVDSLSKNTEAFF
>few|TRBV9|TRBD2|TRBJ2-2
TGTGCCAGCAGCTTTGGACTAGCCAACACCGGGGAGCTGTTTTTT
CASSFGLANTGELFF